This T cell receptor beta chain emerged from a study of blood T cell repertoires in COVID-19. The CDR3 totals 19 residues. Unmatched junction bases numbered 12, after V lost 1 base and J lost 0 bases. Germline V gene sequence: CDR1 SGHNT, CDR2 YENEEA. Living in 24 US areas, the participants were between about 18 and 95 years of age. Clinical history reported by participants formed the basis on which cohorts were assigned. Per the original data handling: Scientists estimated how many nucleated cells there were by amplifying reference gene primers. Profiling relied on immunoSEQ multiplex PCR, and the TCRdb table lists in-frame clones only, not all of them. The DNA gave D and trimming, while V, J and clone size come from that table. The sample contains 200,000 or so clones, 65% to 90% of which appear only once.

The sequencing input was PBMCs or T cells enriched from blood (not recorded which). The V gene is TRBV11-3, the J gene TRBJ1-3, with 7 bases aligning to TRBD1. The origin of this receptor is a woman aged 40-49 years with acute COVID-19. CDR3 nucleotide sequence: TGTGCCAGCAGCTTAGGACAGGGTTTCGTATCAAGCTCTGGAAACACCATATATTTT. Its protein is CASSLGQGFVSSSGNTIYF. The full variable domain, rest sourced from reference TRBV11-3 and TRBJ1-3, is EAGVVQSPRYKIIEKKQPVAFWCNPISGHNTLYWYLQNLGQGPELLIRYENEEAVDDSQLPKDRFSAERLKGVDSTLKIQPAELGDSAVYLCASSLGQGFVSSSGNTIYFGEGSWLTVV.